The entry below gives a single T cell receptor (beta chain) sequence along with its context. Its target is unknown. These data originate in a study of cytomegalovirus exposure and HLA in healthy donors. Study-level findings and limits: Sequencing had likely introduced a cluster of highly shared sequence variants as an artifact.

PCR was performed using 60 Vbeta and 13 Jbeta primers. This table comes from immunoSEQ multiplex PCR, and its TCRdb copy is limited to in-frame clones, with some not included. Here the sample table reports under 90,000 clones. The CDR3 runs 16 residues. Trimming cost V 6 bases and J 8 bases; bases outside gene matches: 10. CDR1 MNHNS and CDR2 SASEGT come from the germline V gene. This TCR was recovered from a female donor in good health and CMV-seropositive. V usage is TRBV6-1 and J usage is TRBJ1-6, with 10 bases lining up with TRBD1. Sequencing was performed on PBMCs. CDR3 sequence: CASREYWTGGDSPLHF. CDR3 coding DNA: TGTGCCAGCAGGGAATACTGGACAGGGGGGGATTCACCCCTCCACTTT.